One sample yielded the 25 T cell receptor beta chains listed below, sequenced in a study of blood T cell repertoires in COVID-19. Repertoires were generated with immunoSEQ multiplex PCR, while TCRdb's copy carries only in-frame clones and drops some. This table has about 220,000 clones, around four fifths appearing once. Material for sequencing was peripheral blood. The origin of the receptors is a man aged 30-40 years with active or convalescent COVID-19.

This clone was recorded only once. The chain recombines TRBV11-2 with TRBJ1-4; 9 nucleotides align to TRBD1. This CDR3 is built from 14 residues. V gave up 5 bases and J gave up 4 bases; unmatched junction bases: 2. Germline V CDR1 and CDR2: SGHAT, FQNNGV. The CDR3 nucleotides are TGTGCCAGCAGCGTGGGACAGGGTAATGAAAAACTGTTTTTT. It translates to CASSVGQGNEKLFF.

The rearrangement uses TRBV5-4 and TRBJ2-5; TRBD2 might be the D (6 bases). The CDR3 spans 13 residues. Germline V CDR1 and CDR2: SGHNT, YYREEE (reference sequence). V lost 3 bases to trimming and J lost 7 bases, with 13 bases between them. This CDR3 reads CASSWGLIGTQYF. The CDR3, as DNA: TGTGCCAGCAGCTGGGGACTTATCGGGACCCAGTACTTC. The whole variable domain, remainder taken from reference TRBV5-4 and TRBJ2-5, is ETGVTQSPTHLIKTRGQQVTLRCSSQSGHNTVSWYQQALGQGPQFIFQYYREEENGRGNFPPRFSGLQFPNYSSELNVNALELDDSALYLCASSWGLIGTQYFGPGTRLLVL.

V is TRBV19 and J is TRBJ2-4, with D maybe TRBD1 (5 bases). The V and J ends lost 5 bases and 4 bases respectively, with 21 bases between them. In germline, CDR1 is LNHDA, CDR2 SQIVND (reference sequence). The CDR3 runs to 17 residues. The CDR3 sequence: CASSPPRSVGAKNIQYF. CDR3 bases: TGTGCCAGTAGTCCTCCTCGATCGGTAGGGGCTAAAAACATTCAGTACTTC.

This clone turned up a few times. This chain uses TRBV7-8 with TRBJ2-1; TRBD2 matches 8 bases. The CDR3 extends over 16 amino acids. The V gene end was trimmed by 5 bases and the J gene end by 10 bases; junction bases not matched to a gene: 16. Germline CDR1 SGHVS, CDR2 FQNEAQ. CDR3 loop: CASSPPLREGGWEQFF. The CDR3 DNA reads TGTGCCAGCAGCCCCCCTCTCCGGGAGGGCGGTTGGGAGCAGTTCTTC.

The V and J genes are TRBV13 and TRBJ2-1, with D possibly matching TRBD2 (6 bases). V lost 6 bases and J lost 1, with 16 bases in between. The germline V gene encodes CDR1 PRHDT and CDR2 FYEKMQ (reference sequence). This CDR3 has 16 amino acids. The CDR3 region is CASRSGWGVSYNEQFF. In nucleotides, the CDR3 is TGTGCCAGCAGATCCGGGTGGGGGGTATCCTACAATGAGCAGTTCTTC.

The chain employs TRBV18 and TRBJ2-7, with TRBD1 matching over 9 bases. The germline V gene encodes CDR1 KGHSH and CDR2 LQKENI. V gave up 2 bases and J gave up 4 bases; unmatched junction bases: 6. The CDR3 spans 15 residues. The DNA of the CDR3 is TGTGCCAGCTCACCAACGGGACAGGGTGGGTACGAGCAGTACTTC. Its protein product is CASSPTGQGGYEQYF.

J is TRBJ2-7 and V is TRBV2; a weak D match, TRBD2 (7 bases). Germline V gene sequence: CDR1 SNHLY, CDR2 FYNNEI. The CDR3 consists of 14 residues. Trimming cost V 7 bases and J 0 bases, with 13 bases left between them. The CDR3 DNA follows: TGTGCCAGCAATGGCGGGGGCCTCTCCTACGAGCAGTACTTC. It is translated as CASNGGGLSYEQYF.

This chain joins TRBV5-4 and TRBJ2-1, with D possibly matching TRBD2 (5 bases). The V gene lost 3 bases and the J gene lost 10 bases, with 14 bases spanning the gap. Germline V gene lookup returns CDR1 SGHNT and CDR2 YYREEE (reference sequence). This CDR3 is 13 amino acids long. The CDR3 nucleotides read TGTGCCAGCAGCTCCCGATCCAGCGGCGAGCAGTTCTTC. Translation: CASSSRSSGEQFF.

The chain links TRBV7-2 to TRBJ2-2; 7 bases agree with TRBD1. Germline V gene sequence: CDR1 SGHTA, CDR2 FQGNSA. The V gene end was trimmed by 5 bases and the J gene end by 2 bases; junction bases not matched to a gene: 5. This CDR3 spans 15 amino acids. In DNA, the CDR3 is TGTGCCAGCAGCCAGACAGGGATTAACACCGGGGAGCTGTTTTTT. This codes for CASSQTGINTGELFF. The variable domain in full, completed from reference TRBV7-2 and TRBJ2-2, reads GAGVSQSPSNKVTEKGKDVELRCDPISGHTALYWYRQSLGQGLEFLIYFQGNSAPDKSGLPSDRFSAERTGGSVSTLTIQRTQQEDSAVYLCASSQTGINTGELFFGEGSRLTVL.

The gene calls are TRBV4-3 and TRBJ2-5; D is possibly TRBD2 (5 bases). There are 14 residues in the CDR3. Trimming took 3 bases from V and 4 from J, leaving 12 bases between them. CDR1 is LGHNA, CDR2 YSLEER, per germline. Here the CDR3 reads CASSHGLAGETQYF. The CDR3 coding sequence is TGCGCCAGCAGCCACGGACTGGCCGGAGAGACCCAGTACTTC.

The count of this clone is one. The CDR3 bases are TGTGCCAGTAGTATCGCGTGGCTGCGAGGTAGCGGCCACAATGAGCAGTTCTTC. This encodes CASSIAWLRGSGHNEQFF. This chain links TRBV19 with TRBJ2-1; a possible D gene is TRBD2 (6 bases). Trimming cost V 3 bases and J 5 bases, with 23 bases left between them. In germline, CDR1 is LNHDA, CDR2 SQIVND (reference sequence). The CDR3 contains 18 residues.

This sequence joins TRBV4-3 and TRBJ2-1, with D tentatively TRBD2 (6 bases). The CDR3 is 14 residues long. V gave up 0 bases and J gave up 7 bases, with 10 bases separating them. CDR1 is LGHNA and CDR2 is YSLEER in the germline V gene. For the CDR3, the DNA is TGCGCCAGCAGCCAAGATCTAGGGACTAATGAGCAGTTCTTC. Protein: CASSQDLGTNEQFF.

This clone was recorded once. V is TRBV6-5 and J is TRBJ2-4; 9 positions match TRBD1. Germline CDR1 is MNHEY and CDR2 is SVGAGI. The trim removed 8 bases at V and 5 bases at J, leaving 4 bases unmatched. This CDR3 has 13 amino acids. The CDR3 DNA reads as TGTGCCAGCGGCCGGGACAGGGAAAACATTCAGTACTTC. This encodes CASGRDRENIQYF.

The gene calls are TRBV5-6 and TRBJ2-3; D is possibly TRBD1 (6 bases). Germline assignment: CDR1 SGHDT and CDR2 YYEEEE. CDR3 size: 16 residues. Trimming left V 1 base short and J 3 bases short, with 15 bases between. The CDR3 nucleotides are TGTGCCAGCAGCTTGAGGTGGGGGCCCCTTACAGATACGCAGTATTTT. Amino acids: CASSLRWGPLTDTQYF.

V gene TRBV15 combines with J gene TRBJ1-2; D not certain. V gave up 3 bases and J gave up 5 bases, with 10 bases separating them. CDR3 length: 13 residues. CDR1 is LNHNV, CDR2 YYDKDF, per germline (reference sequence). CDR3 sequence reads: CATSRRVEYGYTF. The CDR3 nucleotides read TGTGCCACCAGCAGGAGGGTTGAATATGGCTACACCTTC.

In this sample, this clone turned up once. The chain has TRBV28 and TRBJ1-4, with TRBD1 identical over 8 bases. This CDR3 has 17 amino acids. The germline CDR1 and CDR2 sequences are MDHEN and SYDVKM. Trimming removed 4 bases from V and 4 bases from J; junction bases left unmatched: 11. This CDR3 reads CASSSRPGTGGNEKLFF. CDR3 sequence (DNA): TGTGCCAGCAGTTCACGCCCCGGCACAGGGGGTAATGAAAAACTGTTTTTT.

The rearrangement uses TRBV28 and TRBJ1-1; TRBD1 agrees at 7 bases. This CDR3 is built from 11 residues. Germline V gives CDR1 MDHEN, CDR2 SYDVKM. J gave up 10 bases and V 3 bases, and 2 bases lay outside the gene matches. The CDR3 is CASSFTGVAFF. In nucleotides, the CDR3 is TGTGCCAGCAGTTTCACAGGGGTAGCTTTCTTT.

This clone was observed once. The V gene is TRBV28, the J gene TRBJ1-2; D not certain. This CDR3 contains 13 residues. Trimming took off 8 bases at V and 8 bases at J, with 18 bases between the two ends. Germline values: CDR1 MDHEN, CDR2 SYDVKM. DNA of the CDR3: TGTGCCAGCTTTGTCGGGCGGGAGAACGGCTACACCTTC. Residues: CASFVGRENGYTF.

In DNA form, the CDR3 reads TGCAGCGTCCGGGACAGGGTCTCGCCCGGGGAGCTGTTTTTT. Its translation: CSVRDRVSPGELFF. V and J are TRBV29-1 and TRBJ2-2, with TRBD1 matching over 9 bases. V shed 6 bases and J 6 bases; nucleotides not matched to a gene: 8. This CDR3 region has 14 residues. CDR1 and CDR2 (germline): SQVTM, ANQGSEA.

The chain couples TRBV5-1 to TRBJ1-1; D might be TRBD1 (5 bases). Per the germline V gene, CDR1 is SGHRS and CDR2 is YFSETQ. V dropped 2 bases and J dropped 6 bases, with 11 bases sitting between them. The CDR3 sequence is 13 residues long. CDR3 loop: CASSFQGISEAFF. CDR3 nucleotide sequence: TGCGCCAGCAGCTTTCAGGGCATTTCTGAAGCTTTCTTT.

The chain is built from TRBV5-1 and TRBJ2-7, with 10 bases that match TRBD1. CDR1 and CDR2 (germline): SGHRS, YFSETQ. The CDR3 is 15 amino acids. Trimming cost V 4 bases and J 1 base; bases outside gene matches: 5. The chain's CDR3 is CASSPGTGVSYEQYF. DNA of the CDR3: TGCGCCAGCAGCCCCGGGACAGGGGTTTCCTACGAGCAGTACTTC.

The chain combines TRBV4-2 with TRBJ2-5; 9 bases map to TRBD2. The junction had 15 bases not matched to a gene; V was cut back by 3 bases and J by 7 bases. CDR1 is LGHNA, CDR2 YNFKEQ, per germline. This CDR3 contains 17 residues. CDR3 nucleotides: TGTGCCAGCAGCCACGCCAAAGCGGGGGGCCCCGGGGGGACCCAGTACTTC. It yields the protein CASSHAKAGGPGGTQYF.

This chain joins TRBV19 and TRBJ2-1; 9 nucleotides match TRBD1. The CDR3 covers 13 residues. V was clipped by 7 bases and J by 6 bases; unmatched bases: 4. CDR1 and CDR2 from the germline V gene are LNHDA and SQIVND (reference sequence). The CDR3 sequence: CASTRTGVNEQFF. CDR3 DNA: TGTGCCAGTACTAGGACAGGGGTCAATGAGCAGTTCTTC.

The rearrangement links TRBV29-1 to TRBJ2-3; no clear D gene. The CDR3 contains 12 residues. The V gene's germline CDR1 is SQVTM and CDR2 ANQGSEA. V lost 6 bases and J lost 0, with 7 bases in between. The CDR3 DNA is TGCAGCGTCCCGTCTAGCACAGATACGCAGTATTTT. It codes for CSVPSSTDTQYF.

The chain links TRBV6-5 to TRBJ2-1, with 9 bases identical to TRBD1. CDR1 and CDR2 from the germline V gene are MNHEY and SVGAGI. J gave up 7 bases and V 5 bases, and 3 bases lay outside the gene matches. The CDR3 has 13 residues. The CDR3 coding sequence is TGTGCCAGCAGTCCGGGACAGGGAAATGAGCAGTTCTTC. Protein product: CASSPGQGNEQFF.